This TCR beta chain appears in the sequencing data of a study of shared clonotypes between healthy human individuals. Broader study findings: Though the depth was large, rarefaction showed that sorted-subset sequencing was incomplete. Donors were few, which limited the genetic and exposure-history diversity represented.

The material for each subset, its genomic DNA, was split evenly across several immunoSEQ plates. TCRdb's table, derived via immunoSEQ multiplex PCR, lists solely in-frame clones and lacks some. The sample yields 850,000 to 1,200,000 clones, roughly 80% seen once. Germline values: CDR1 SGHTS, CDR2 YDEGEE. The CDR3 length is 12 residues. Trimming left V 5 bases short and J 8 bases short, with 12 bases between. Ten or more counts support this clone. The antigen is not known. The chain joins TRBV5-8 to TRBJ2-3; D uncertain. The specimen was memory CD4+ T cells sorted from blood. Subset reported: CD45RA-negative fraction. The clonotype originates from a man between 18 and 29 years old in good health. CDR3 protein: CASSTGVGTQYF. The CDR3 nucleotides read TGTGCCAGCAGTACGGGTGTGGGTACGCAGTATTTT.